This TCR beta chain came from a study of cytomegalovirus exposure and HLA in healthy donors. Trimming removed 1 base from V and 0 bases from J, with 12 bases in between. The CDR3 contains 16 residues. In germline, CDR1 is SGHVS, CDR2 FQNEAQ. Each donor was healthy, and each was a bone marrow donor. Study results and limitations: The dataset shows that most TCR sequences were rare, while some public TCRs occurred in many donors. TCR beta V segments were, for the most part, productive about 90% or about 30% of the time in an earlier analysis.

60 Vbeta and 13 Jbeta primers were used in PCR. Here immunoSEQ multiplex PCR was the method, and the copy in TCRdb shows in-frame clones only, minus some. The table lists roughly 170,000 clones, roughly 78% of them singletons. To note about this clone: No antigen is known for it.

The chain recombines TRBV7-8 with TRBJ1-1, with D unresolved. Sequencing used PBMCs. The TCR was taken from a woman in her forties or fifties in good health and CMV-seropositive. The CDR3: CASSLDPGFMNTEAFF. DNA of the CDR3: TGTGCCAGCAGCTTAGACCCAGGTTTCATGAACACTGAAGCTTTCTTT.